Presented here are 15 T cell receptor beta chains from one specimen sequenced in a study of cytomegalovirus exposure and HLA in healthy donors. Use of 60 Vbeta and 13 Jbeta primers characterized the PCR. The repertoire was sequenced with immunoSEQ multiplex PCR; TCRdb's copy has only in-frame clones and lacks some. In all, the sample yields about 64,000 clones. The sample taken for sequencing was PBMCs. The source is a woman aged 18-29 years in good health and CMV-seronegative.

This chain links TRBV4-1 with TRBJ2-7, with D possibly TRBD1 on 6 matching bases. Germline lookup yields CDR1 MGHRA and CDR2 YSYEKL. V was clipped by 0 bases and J by 2 bases, with 11 bases between them. The CDR3 length is 15 residues. CDR3 sequence (DNA): TGCGCCAGCAGCCAAGATCCCAGGGGTGCCTACGAGCAGTACTTC. Translated, it gives CASSQDPRGAYEQYF.

The chain employs TRBV5-1 and TRBJ2-2; maybe TRBD2 (6 bases). V lost 4 bases to trimming and J lost 1 base, with 14 bases between them. Per germline, CDR1 SGHRS and CDR2 YFSETQ. The CDR3 totals 16 residues. In DNA, the CDR3 is TGCGCCAGCAGCCGTGATTCCGGGGGGAACACCGGGGAGCTGTTTTTT. Translation gives CASSRDSGGNTGELFF.

The CDR3 nucleotides are TGTGCCAGTTCCCTGGAGGCTGGGGCCAACGTCCTGACTTTC. This codes for CASSLEAGANVLTF. The V gene is TRBV7-6, the J gene TRBJ2-6; TRBD2 is a possible D gene (5 bases). CDR1 is SGHVS and CDR2 is FNYEAQ in the germline V gene. The CDR3 totals 14 residues. The V gene lost 9 bases and the J gene lost 2 bases, with 11 bases spanning the gap.

The rearrangement uses TRBV11-3 and TRBJ2-5; unclear D gene. The CDR3 covers 12 residues. Germline V gives CDR1 SGHNT, CDR2 YENEEA. V was pared by 2 bases and J by 5 bases, with 6 bases between. CDR3 nucleotides: TGTGCCAGCAGCTTAATCGAGGAGACCCAGTACTTC. Amino acid sequence: CASSLIEETQYF.

The V call is TRBV4-1, the J call TRBJ2-7; 9 bases agree with TRBD1. Germline V gene sequence: CDR1 MGHRA, CDR2 YSYEKL. The V gene end was trimmed by 4 bases and the J gene end by 5 bases; junction bases not matched to a gene: 12. The CDR3 runs 16 residues. CDR3 coding DNA: TGCGCCAGCAGCCCCCTACAGACAGGGGGGTCGCACGAGCAGTACTTC. Encoded protein: CASSPLQTGGSHEQYF.

The V and J genes are TRBV19 and TRBJ2-7, with D maybe TRBD1 (7 bases). The germline V and J ends were trimmed by 5 bases and 5 bases, with 13 bases remaining between them. The CDR3 loop spans 13 amino acids. Germline assignment: CDR1 LNHDA and CDR2 SQIVND (reference sequence). CDR3 sequence (DNA): TGTGCCAGTAGTCCAGGGGGGCGACACGAGCAGTACTTC. It encodes CASSPGGRHEQYF.

The V call is TRBV25-1, the J call TRBJ2-7; 8 positions match TRBD1. CDR3 length equals 13 residues. CDR1 is MGHDK, CDR2 SYGVNS, per germline. Trimming at V came to 6 bases and at J to 0 bases, leaving 1 base not matched to a gene. The CDR3 DNA reads as TGTGCCAGCAGCGGACAGGGCTCCTACGAGCAGTACTTC. Translation: CASSGQGSYEQYF.

The chain links TRBV28 to TRBJ1-2, with D perhaps matching TRBD1 (5 bases). This CDR3 is built from 16 residues. Germline values: CDR1 MDHEN, CDR2 SYDVKM. The V end lost 6 bases, the J end lost 4 bases, and 21 bases lay between the germline ends. The CDR3 sequence: CASSPGVPSPTYGYTF. The CDR3 DNA sequence: TGTGCCAGCAGCCCGGGGGTCCCCAGCCCGACCTATGGCTACACCTTC.

This chain uses TRBV7-8 with TRBJ2-2; 7 bases map to TRBD2. J gave up 1 base and V 3 bases, and 5 bases lay outside the gene matches. This CDR3 contains 16 residues. The germline V gene encodes CDR1 SGHVS and CDR2 FQNEAQ. CDR3 residues: CASSFAQRGNTGELFF. The CDR3 nucleotides are TGTGCCAGCAGCTTCGCCCAGCGGGGGAACACCGGGGAGCTGTTTTTT.

The chain couples TRBV6-5 to TRBJ1-2, with D maybe TRBD1 (6 bases). The CDR3 is 13 amino acids. V lost 6 bases to trimming and J lost 3 bases, with 11 bases between them. CDR1 and CDR2 (germline): MNHEY, SVGAGI. In nucleotides, the CDR3 is TGTGCCAGCAGAAAGGACAGCGACTATGGCTACACCTTC. It codes for CASRKDSDYGYTF.

The rearrangement joins TRBV30 to TRBJ2-7; TRBD1 matches at 7 bases. The ends lost 2 bases at V and 6 bases at J; junction bases unmatched: 13. Germline V gene data show CDR1 as GTSNPN and CDR2 as SVGIG (reference sequence). The CDR3 consists of 15 residues. CDR3 amino acids: CAWSLLEGAKSEQYF. CDR3 sequence (DNA): TGTGCCTGGAGTCTTCTAGAGGGGGCCAAGAGCGAGCAGTACTTC.

The chain recombines TRBV7-2 with TRBJ2-7, with TRBD2 matching over 9 bases. Germline assignment: CDR1 SGHTA and CDR2 FQGNSA. CDR3 length: 14 residues. V gave up 5 bases and J gave up 5 bases; unmatched junction bases: 7. The CDR3 loop is CASSRGRAGHEQYF. The CDR3 nucleotides are TGTGCCAGCAGCCGCGGGAGGGCCGGGCACGAGCAGTACTTC.

The rearrangement uses TRBV18 and TRBJ2-7; 15 nucleotides agree with TRBD2. The CDR3 covers 15 residues. In germline, CDR1 is KGHSH, CDR2 LQKENI. V was pared by 4 bases and J by 7 bases, with 5 bases of the junction left unmatched. The CDR3 bases are TGTGCCAGCTCACGGACTAGCGGGAGGGCCAGTGAGCAGTACTTC. It specifies CASSRTSGRASEQYF.

The V and J genes are TRBV29-1 and TRBJ2-3, with a weak D call TRBD1 (5 bases). CDR3 length: 13 amino acids. Germline V gene data show CDR1 as SQVTM and CDR2 as ANQGSEA. V was pared by 7 bases and J by 6 bases, with 17 bases between. The CDR3 DNA reads TGCAGCGCAGAGGACACCGTTGTGGATACGCAGTATTTT. This translates into CSAEDTVVDTQYF.

The V call is TRBV25-1, the J call TRBJ2-1, with 13 positions matching TRBD2. CDR3 size: 15 residues. Germline V CDR1 and CDR2: MGHDK, SYGVNS. The V gene end was trimmed by 3 bases and the J gene end by 6 bases; junction bases not matched to a gene: 2. The chain's CDR3 is CASSETSGRSNEQFF. CDR3 in DNA: TGTGCCAGCAGTGAGACTAGCGGGAGGTCCAATGAGCAGTTCTTC.